This T cell receptor (beta chain) was documented in a study of glioma-infiltrating T cells. V dropped 8 bases and J dropped 2; count of bases not matched to a gene: 6. This CDR3 is built from 14 residues. Germline lookup yields CDR1 MDHEN and CDR2 SYDVKM. The iRepertoire nested amplicon-rescue multiplex PCR amplified TCR alpha and beta CDR3s from RNA. A single record per CDR3 protein comes from TCRdb applying MiXCR to the multiplex PCR reads. This table holds more than 1,500 distinct CDR3 sequences, around 88% found once. Study outcomes and limitations: Non-neoplastic patients had below-expected tissue-blood divergence, while all gliomas exceeded expectation.

Worth noting for this clonotype: Its antigen is unidentified.

The sample taken for sequencing was glioma tissue, nonneoplastic brain tissue, or PBMCs (not recorded which). The rearrangement uses TRBV28 and TRBJ2-7; 10 bases match TRBD2. The receptor's source is a human donor with low-grade glioma or glioblastoma, undergoing nonglioma brain surgery, or in good health (not recorded which). Some clones in this sample may be carry-over from other donors' samples. CDR3 residues: CASATSGEAYEQYF. The DNA for the CDR3 is TGTGCCAGCGCAACTAGCGGGGAAGCCTACGAGCAGTACTTC.